This T cell receptor (beta chain) was found in a study of control samples from healthy donors and cancer patients. The CDR3 has 15 amino acids. Germline V gene lookup returns CDR1 LNHDA and CDR2 SQIVND (reference sequence). V dropped 4 bases and J dropped 6; count of bases not matched to a gene: 7. This table comes from immunoSEQ multiplex PCR, and its TCRdb copy is limited to in-frame clones, with some not included. The sample carries just over 150,000 clones, nearly 95% recorded once. The V and J genes are TRBV19 and TRBJ1-5; 9 positions agree with TRBD1. The clonotype originates from a man aged 45-65 years in good health. The source material was blood. The CDR3, as DNA: TGTGCCAGTAGTAGGGGACAGGGTTTTGTTCAGCCCCAGCATTTT. It specifies CASSRGQGFVQPQHF.